A selection of T cell receptor beta chains follows, all from one sample in a study of regulatory T cells in long-lasting Graves disease. TCRdb redid the calling of the multiplex PCR reads with MiXCR, one entry per CDR3 protein. The sample includes 200,000 to 300,000 distinct CDR3 sequences, just over 20% seen only once; the top ten take approximately 15%. The sample here was peripheral blood mononuclear cells (PBMCs), taken at new diagnosis, from a patient treated with antithyroid drugs. The receptors were sampled from a female donor with Graves disease. CDR3s include the opening cysteine and the closing phenylalanine or tryptophan. D genes are given only for firm matches. Only part of the rows carry a size: once, few, many, or a class if the clone is expanded.

d_gene: .
abundance: .
v_gene: TRBV28
j_gene: TRBJ1-5
CDR3nt: TGTGCCAGCAGTTTATCAAAGGGACGGAAGAATCAGCCCCAGCATTTT
CDR3aa: CASSLSKGRKNQPQHF

d_gene: .
abundance: few
v_gene: TRBV10-3
j_gene: TRBJ1-5
CDR3nt: TGTGCCATCAGTGAGTCAGGCGGTGCTCAGCCCCAGCATTTT
CDR3aa: CAISESGGAQPQHF

d_gene: .
abundance: many
v_gene: TRBV7-2
j_gene: TRBJ1-5
CDR3nt: TGTGCCAGCAGCCAAGATCCCGATCAGCCCCAGCATTTT
CDR3aa: CASSQDPDQPQHF

d_gene: TRBD1
abundance: many
v_gene: TRBV20-1
j_gene: TRBJ2-2
CDR3nt: TGCAGTGCTAGGGGGGACAGGGTCACCGGGGAGCTGTTTTTT
CDR3aa: CSARGDRVTGELFF

d_gene: TRBD2
abundance: many
v_gene: TRBV28
j_gene: TRBJ2-7
CDR3nt: TGTGCCAGCAGCTTTCCCCCCGGGACTAGCGGGACCTACGAGCAGTACTTC
CDR3aa: CASSFPPGTSGTYEQYF

d_gene: TRBD1
abundance: many
v_gene: TRBV18
j_gene: TRBJ2-1
CDR3nt: TGTGCCAGCTCACTCGATGGGACAGGGCCGATCAATGAGCAGTTCTTC
CDR3aa: CASSLDGTGPINEQFF

d_gene: .
abundance: many
v_gene: TRBV7-2
j_gene: TRBJ2-1
CDR3nt: TGTGCCAGCAGCCATCCTTTTGGCAATGAGCAGTTCTTC
CDR3aa: CASSHPFGNEQFF

d_gene: TRBD2
abundance: .
v_gene: TRBV5-1
j_gene: TRBJ2-1
CDR3nt: TGCGCCAGCAGCTCCCCACTAGCGGGAGACAATGAGCAGTTCTTC
CDR3aa: CASSSPLAGDNEQFF

d_gene: .
abundance: many
v_gene: TRBV5-1
j_gene: TRBJ2-1
CDR3nt: TGCGCCAGCAGCCCCTCCATCTTTGGGGATGCGCGCGCTGAGCAGTTCTTC
CDR3aa: CASSPSIFGDARAEQFF

d_gene: .
abundance: few
v_gene: TRBV10-1
j_gene: TRBJ1-1
CDR3nt: TGCGCCAGCAGTGCGGGATGGGACACTGAAGCTTTCTTT
CDR3aa: CASSAGWDTEAFF

d_gene: TRBD2
abundance: few
v_gene: TRBV5-1
j_gene: TRBJ2-5
CDR3nt: TGCGCCAGCAGCTATATGGCGGGAGGGCCTGAGACCCAGTACTTC
CDR3aa: CASSYMAGGPETQYF

d_gene: .
abundance: .
v_gene: TRBV15
j_gene: TRBJ1-2
CDR3nt: TGTGCCACCAGTAAGGACAGTAACTATGGCTACACCTTC
CDR3aa: CATSKDSNYGYTF

d_gene: TRBD1
abundance: few
v_gene: TRBV18
j_gene: TRBJ1-2
CDR3nt: TGTGCCAGCTCACCCAGACAGGGAACGGACTATGGCTACACCTTC
CDR3aa: CASSPRQGTDYGYTF

d_gene: TRBD1
abundance: many
v_gene: TRBV27
j_gene: TRBJ1-1
CDR3nt: TGTGCCAGCAGACCAGGGGGGGGTGAAGCTTTCTTT
CDR3aa: CASRPGGGEAFF

d_gene: .
abundance: few
v_gene: TRBV14
j_gene: TRBJ2-5
CDR3nt: TGTGCCAGCAGCCAAGAATCACGGGCTGTAGGGCAGACCCAGTACTTC
CDR3aa: CASSQESRAVGQTQYF